Listed below are T cell receptor beta chains from one sample, sequenced in a study of breast tumors, draining lymph nodes, adjacent tissues. Using its own MiXCR run on the multiplex PCR reads, TCRdb lists one record per CDR3 protein. The sample has 20,000 or so distinct CDR3 sequences; roughly 50% are singletons. What was sequenced was breast tumor tissue. These receptors came from a female donor with breast cancer. Some clones in this sample may be carry-over from other donors' samples. The CDR3 runs from the conserved cysteine through the conserved F or W. Each record gives: D gene, J gene, V gene, clone size, CDR3 DNA, CDR3 protein. D genes are given only for firm matches. A row's size may be missing; if present it is once, few, many or a size class.

- | TRBJ2-2 | TRBV12-5 | many | TGTGCCGCTGGTAGAAGTTCGAACACCGGGAAGCTGTTTTTT | CAAGRSSNTGKLFF
- | TRBJ1-5 | TRBV19 | many | TGTGCCAGTAGTGGTCTTACTTCTAGCAATCAGCCCCAGCATTTT | CASSGLTSSNQPQHF
TRBD2 | TRBJ2-1 | TRBV7-9 | - | TGTGCCAGCAGCTTAGAGGGGACTAGCGGGAGAAATGAGCAGTTCTTC | CASSLEGTSGRNEQFF
- | TRBJ2-3 | TRBV6-6 | - | TGTGCCAGCAGTTACGGCAGGGTAAGAGATACGCAGTATTTT | CASSYGRVRDTQYF
- | TRBJ1-3 | TRBV4-3 | medium-sized | TGCGCCAGCAGCCAAGCCCCTTACTCTGGAAACACCATATATTTT | CASSQAPYSGNTIYF
- | TRBJ2-7 | TRBV30 | - | TGTGCCTGGAGTACTAGCATTCTCTACGAGAAGTACTTC | CAWSTSILYEKYF
TRBD2 | TRBJ2-1 | TRBV15 | medium-sized | TGTGCCACCAGCAGCACGTCAAGCGGGAGGATCGGCAATGAGCAGTTCTTC | CATSSTSSGRIGNEQFF
TRBD2 | TRBJ2-2 | TRBV5-6 | - | TGTGCCAGCAGCTTCGGGACTAACGGGGAGCTGTTTTTT | CASSFGTNGELFF
TRBD1 | TRBJ1-5 | TRBV12-3/TRBV12-4 | many | TGTGCCAGCAGGGGACAGGGGGACAATCAGCCCCAGCATTTT | CASRGQGDNQPQHF
TRBD2 | TRBJ2-3 | TRBV10-1 | - | TGCGCCAGAGGGGGGGTGACTAGCGGGAGGGCCGCAGATACGCAGTATTTT | CARGGVTSGRAADTQYF
- | TRBJ1-2 | TRBV4-1 | few | TGCGCCTCGGCGGGGGGCCATGGCTACACCTTC | CASAGGHGYTF
TRBD1 | TRBJ1-4 | TRBV20-1 | - | TGCAGTGCTTCCGGGACAGGAGGGGAAAAACTGTTTTTT | CSASGTGGEKLFF
- | TRBJ1-3 | TRBV11-3 | - | TGTGCCAGCAGCTTCGAGCCTCGGCACCCAACCCCTGGAAACACCATATATTTT | CASSFEPRHPTPGNTIYF
- | TRBJ1-2 | TRBV6-1 | - | TGTGCCAGCAACAGCCCTAACTATGGCTACACCTTC | CASNSPNYGYTF
- | TRBJ1-4 | TRBV29-1 | many | TGCAGCGTTGAAGAAAGGTTACGTCCTGGGGCTAATGAAAAACTGTTTTTT | CSVEERLRPGANEKLFF
TRBD1 | TRBJ2-2 | TRBV10-2 | many | TGCGCCAGCAGCGGACAGGGGTCCGGGGAGCTGTTTTTT | CASSGQGSGELFF
- | TRBJ2-7 | TRBV6-2/TRBV6-3 | - | TGTGCCAGCAGTTACGACACCAACACCGGGGAGCAGTACTTC | CASSYDTNTGEQYF
- | TRBJ1-1 | TRBV25-1 | - | TGTGCCAGCAGAAGGGCCGTGAACACTGAAGCTTTCTTT | CASRRAVNTEAFF
TRBD2 | TRBJ2-7 | TRBV12-3/TRBV12-4 | once | TGTGCCAGCAGTTTAGGCCTAGCGGGAGGAGTCTACGAGCAGTACTTC | CASSLGLAGGVYEQYF
TRBD1 | TRBJ2-2 | TRBV20-1 | - | TGCAGTGCAACCAACCCTTTGACAGGGGGCCGAGCCGGGGAGCTGTTTTTT | CSATNPLTGGRAGELFF
- | TRBJ1-5 | TRBV19 | medium-sized | TGTGCCAGTAGTATTGGGGCCTACAATCAGCCCCAGCATTTT | CASSIGAYNQPQHF
- | TRBJ2-7 | TRBV11-2 | medium-sized | TGTGCCAGCAGCTCAGAGGGGGTACGCGAGCAGTACTTC | CASSSEGVREQYF
- | TRBJ1-5 | TRBV11-2 | - | TGTGCCAGCAGCTTACTGACTGGACAGTATCAGCCCCAGCATTTT | CASSLLTGQYQPQHF
- | TRBJ1-2 | TRBV10-2 | - | TGCGCCAGCATCTCGAGGTGGGGCTACACCTTC | CASISRWGYTF
TRBD2 | TRBJ2-5 | TRBV7-2 | many | TGTGCCGCGTCCCCTTCTAGCGGGAGTAGAGAGACCCAGTACTTC | CAASPSSGSRETQYF
TRBD1 | TRBJ1-2 | TRBV2 | - | TGTGCCAGCAGTCAACAGGGGAATGGCTACACCTTC | CASSQQGNGYTF
TRBD1 | TRBJ1-5 | TRBV20-1 | few | TGCAGTGCTAGTAGTTCCAGGGGGATTGATAGCAATCAGCCCCAGCATTTT | CSASSSRGIDSNQPQHF